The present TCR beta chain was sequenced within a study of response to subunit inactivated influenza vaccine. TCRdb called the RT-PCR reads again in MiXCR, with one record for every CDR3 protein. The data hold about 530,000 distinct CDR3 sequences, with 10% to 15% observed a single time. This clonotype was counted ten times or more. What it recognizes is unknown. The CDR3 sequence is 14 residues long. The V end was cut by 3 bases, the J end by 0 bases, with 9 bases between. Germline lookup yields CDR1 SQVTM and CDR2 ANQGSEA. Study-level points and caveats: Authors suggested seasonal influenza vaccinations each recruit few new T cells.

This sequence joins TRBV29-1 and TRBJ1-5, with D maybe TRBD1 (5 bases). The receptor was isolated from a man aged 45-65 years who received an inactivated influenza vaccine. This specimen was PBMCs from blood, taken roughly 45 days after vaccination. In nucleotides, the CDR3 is TGCAGCGTTGACGGGGGAGGTAGCAATCAGCCCCAGCATTTT. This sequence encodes CSVDGGGSNQPQHF.